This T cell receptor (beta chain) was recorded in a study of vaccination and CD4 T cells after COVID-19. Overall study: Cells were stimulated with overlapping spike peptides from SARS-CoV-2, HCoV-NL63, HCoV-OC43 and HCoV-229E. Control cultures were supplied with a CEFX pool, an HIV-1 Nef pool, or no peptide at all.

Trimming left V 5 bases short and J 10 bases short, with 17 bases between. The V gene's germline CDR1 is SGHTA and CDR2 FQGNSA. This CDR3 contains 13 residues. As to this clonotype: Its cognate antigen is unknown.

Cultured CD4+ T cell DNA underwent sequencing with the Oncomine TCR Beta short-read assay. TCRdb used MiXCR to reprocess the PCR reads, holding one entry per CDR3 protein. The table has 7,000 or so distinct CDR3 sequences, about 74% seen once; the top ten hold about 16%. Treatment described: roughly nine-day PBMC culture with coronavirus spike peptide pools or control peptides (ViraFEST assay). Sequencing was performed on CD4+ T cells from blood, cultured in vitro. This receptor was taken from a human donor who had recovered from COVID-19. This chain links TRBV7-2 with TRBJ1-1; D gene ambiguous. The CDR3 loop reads CASSPPLRYGAFF. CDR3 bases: TGTGCCAGCAGCCCTCCTTTGAGGTACGGAGCTTTCTTT.